Presented here are 17 T cell receptor beta chains from one specimen sequenced in a study of preoperative IRX-2 immunotherapy in early breast cancer. Specified treatment: preoperative locoregional IRX-2 cytokine immunotherapy. Here immunoSEQ multiplex PCR was the method, and the copy in TCRdb shows in-frame clones only, minus some. The table includes more than 3,000 clones, about 75% detected once. The input for sequencing was tumor tissue, taken before IRX-2 immunotherapy. The receptor source for this set is a human donor with breast cancer.

This chain links TRBV11-3 with TRBJ1-5; D is perhaps TRBD1 (6 bases). CDR3 length: 15 amino acids. The germline V gene encodes CDR1 SGHNT and CDR2 YENEEA. V lost 6 bases and J 0 bases, leaving 12 bases between the germline ends. For the CDR3, the DNA is TGTGCCAGCAGTCCGGACAGTAATAGCAATCAGCCCCAGCATTTT. This encodes CASSPDSNSNQPQHF. The variable domain in full, with the rest retrieved from reference TRBV11-3 and TRBJ1-5, is EAGVVQSPRYKIIEKKQPVAFWCNPISGHNTLYWYLQNLGQGPELLIRYENEEAVDDSQLPKDRFSAERLKGVDSTLKIQPAELGDSAVYLCASSPDSNSNQPQHFGDGTRLSIL.

J is TRBJ2-7 and V is TRBV6-8, with TRBD1 matching 10 bases. The V gene's germline CDR1 is MNHGY and CDR2 SAAAGT. The CDR3 length is 15 residues. The V segment lost 4 bases and the J segment 7 bases; nucleotides outside the gene matches: 10. In nucleotides, the CDR3 is TGTGCCAGCAGTTTCACCGGGACAGGGGTAGGTGAGCAGTACTTC. Translating gives CASSFTGTGVGEQYF.

This sequence joins TRBV5-1 and TRBJ2-2; D gene ambiguous. This CDR3 spans 17 amino acids. CDR1 and CDR2 (germline): SGHRS, YFSETQ. With 4 bases removed from V and 12 bases from J, the gap between germline ends came to 28 bases. The CDR3 nucleotides read TGCGCCAGCAGCCCCCGGCAGGAGATTGGTTCCCAAGGGAAGCTGTTTTTT. Translation: CASSPRQEIGSQGKLFF.

Only a few counts were recorded for this clone. This chain connects TRBV5-1 to TRBJ2-5; 9 bases map to TRBD1. Germline CDR1 and CDR2: SGHRS and YFSETQ. Losses at the gene ends were 6 bases for V and 5 bases for J; bases not matched to a gene: 11. The CDR3 runs 15 residues. CDR3 protein: CASTGQGASRETQYF. The CDR3 DNA reads as TGCGCCAGCACGGGACAGGGTGCTTCAAGGGAGACCCAGTACTTC.

The genes are TRBV11-3 and TRBJ1-3, with no clear D. Trimming took 2 bases from V and 4 from J, leaving 12 bases between them. The CDR3 is made up of 15 amino acids. Germline V gene data show CDR1 as SGHNT and CDR2 as YENEEA. The CDR3 loop is CASSLSRGAGNTIYF. The DNA of the CDR3 is TGTGCCAGCAGCTTATCTCGTGGAGCGGGAAACACCATATATTTT.

The rearrangement joins TRBV30 to TRBJ2-4; D could derive from TRBD1 or TRBD2 (5 bases each). The V gene lost 0 bases and the J gene lost 7 bases, with 10 bases spanning the gap. Germline V gene lookup returns CDR1 GTSNPN and CDR2 SVGIG (reference sequence). The CDR3 has 13 residues. CDR3 DNA sequence: TGTGCCTGGAGTGTTTTAGGGACCAACATTCAGTACTTC. Translation gives CAWSVLGTNIQYF.

The rearrangement joins TRBV5-1 to TRBJ1-5; D remains unclear. Trimming removed 1 base from V and 10 bases from J, with 15 bases in between. CDR1 and CDR2 (germline): SGHRS, YFSETQ. The CDR3 is 14 amino acids. The CDR3 is CASSLNGLELPQHF. CDR3 DNA sequence: TGCGCCAGCAGCTTGAACGGCCTTGAGTTACCCCAGCATTTT.

The gene calls are TRBV19 and TRBJ2-2, with 9 bases aligning to TRBD2. The germline gives CDR1 LNHDA, CDR2 SQIVND (reference sequence). The V gene end was trimmed by 4 bases and the J gene end by 3 bases; junction bases not matched to a gene: 3. This CDR3 spans 15 amino acids. As DNA, the CDR3 is TGTGCCAGTAGTACGTTAGCGGGGGACACCGGGGAGCTGTTTTTT. This codes for CASSTLAGDTGELFF.

V is TRBV30 and J is TRBJ1-2, with 7 bases fitting TRBD1. CDR1 and CDR2 (germline): GTSNPN, SVGIG (reference sequence). V lost 6 bases and J lost 6; bases outside the gene matches: 13. The CDR3 extends over 14 amino acids. CDR3 bases: TGTGCCTGCCCTGGGGTATGGCAGGGGGATGGCTACACCTTC. Protein sequence: CACPGVWQGDGYTF.

This chain connects TRBV6-8 to TRBJ1-2, with D uncertain. Trimming cost V 6 bases and J 4 bases, with 24 bases left between them. The CDR3 has 17 amino acids. Germline V gene lookup returns CDR1 MNHGY and CDR2 SAAAGT. The CDR3 loop reads CASRPQNGGQLRYGYTF. The CDR3 DNA reads as TGTGCCAGCAGACCTCAAAATGGAGGGCAGTTACGCTATGGCTACACCTTC.

This clone was detected only once. This chain links TRBV6-8 with TRBJ2-5; D gene uncertain. V gave up 2 bases and J gave up 0 bases, with 4 bases separating them. Germline values: CDR1 MNHGY, CDR2 SAAAGT. The CDR3 covers 13 residues. This CDR3 reads CASSYRNQETQYF. CDR3 coding DNA: TGTGCCAGCAGTTACCGGAACCAAGAGACCCAGTACTTC.

The CDR3 DNA is TGTGCCAGCAGTTACGGTCTCTTTGAAAAACTGTTTTTT. It translates to CASSYGLFEKLFF. The chain joins TRBV6-8 to TRBJ1-4; D is uncertain. The V and J ends lost 2 bases and 7 bases respectively, with 8 bases between them. Germline V gene sequence: CDR1 MNHGY, CDR2 SAAAGT. This CDR3 is 13 amino acids long.

The V call is TRBV6-8, the J call TRBJ1-5, with D possibly being TRBD1 (5 bases). Germline V CDR1 and CDR2: MNHGY, SAAAGT. Trimming removed 5 bases at V and 2 bases at J, with 13 bases between. This CDR3 is 15 amino acids long. DNA for the CDR3: TGTGCCAGCAGTGGGTGGGGAGGGGGCAATCAGCCCCAGCATTTT. Amino acid sequence: CASSGWGGGNQPQHF.

The chain has TRBV5-1 and TRBJ2-5; D is perhaps TRBD1 or TRBD2 (5 bases each). Trimming left V 5 bases short and J 2 bases short, with 19 bases between. The CDR3 totals 16 residues. In germline, CDR1 is SGHRS, CDR2 YFSETQ. Here the CDR3 DNA reads TGCGCCAGCAGGCAGGAACCGGGACGAGCTCAAGAGACCCAGTACTTC. Translated: CASRQEPGRAQETQYF.

This chain joins TRBV28 and TRBJ2-5, with 15 bases fitting TRBD2. J was trimmed by 1 base and V by 8 bases; bases with no gene match: 5. From germline, CDR1 is MDHEN and CDR2 SYDVKM. The length of the CDR3 is 16 residues. The DNA of the CDR3 is TGTGCCAGCCGGACTAGCGGGGGGGCCGGCCAAGAGACCCAGTACTTC. It specifies CASRTSGGAGQETQYF.

The V gene is TRBV6-8, the J gene TRBJ2-7; D gene ambiguous. Per germline, CDR1 MNHGY and CDR2 SAAAGT. The CDR3 is 15 amino acids. The ends were cut back, 5 bases at V and 0 bases at J, with 14 bases in the middle. CDR3 sequence: CASSRVETGSYEQYF. The CDR3 coding sequence is TGTGCCAGCAGTAGAGTGGAAACGGGCTCCTACGAGCAGTACTTC.

The chain couples TRBV19 to TRBJ1-2; 12 positions match TRBD1. With V trimmed by 7 bases and J by 4 bases, 7 bases remained unmatched. Germline assignment: CDR1 LNHDA and CDR2 SQIVND (reference sequence). The CDR3 has 15 residues. Written as DNA, the CDR3 is TGTGCCAGTACCCCGGGACAGGGGGCCGGCTATGGCTACACCTTC. Residues: CASTPGQGAGYGYTF.